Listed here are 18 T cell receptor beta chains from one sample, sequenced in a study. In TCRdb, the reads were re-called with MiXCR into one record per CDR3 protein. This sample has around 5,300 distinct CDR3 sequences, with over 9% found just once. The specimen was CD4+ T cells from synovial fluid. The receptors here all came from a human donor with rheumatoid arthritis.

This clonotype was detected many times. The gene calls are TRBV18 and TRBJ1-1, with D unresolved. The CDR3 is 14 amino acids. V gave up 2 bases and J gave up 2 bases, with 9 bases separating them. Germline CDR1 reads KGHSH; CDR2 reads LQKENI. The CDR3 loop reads CASSPGRTNTEAFF. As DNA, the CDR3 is TGTGCCAGCTCACCAGGCCGGACTAACACTGAAGCTTTCTTT.

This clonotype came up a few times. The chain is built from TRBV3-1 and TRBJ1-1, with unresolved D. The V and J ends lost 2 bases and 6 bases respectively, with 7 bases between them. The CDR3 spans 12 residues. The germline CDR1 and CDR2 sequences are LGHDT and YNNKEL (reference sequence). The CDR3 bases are TGTGCCAGCAGCCAAACTCGGGCTGAAGCTTTCTTT. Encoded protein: CASSQTRAEAFF.

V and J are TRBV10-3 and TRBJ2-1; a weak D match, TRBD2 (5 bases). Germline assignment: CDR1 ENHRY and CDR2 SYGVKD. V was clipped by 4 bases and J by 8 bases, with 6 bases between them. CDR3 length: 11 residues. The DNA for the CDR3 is TGTGCCATCAGTGGGAGGTATGAGCAGTTCTTC. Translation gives CAISGRYEQFF.

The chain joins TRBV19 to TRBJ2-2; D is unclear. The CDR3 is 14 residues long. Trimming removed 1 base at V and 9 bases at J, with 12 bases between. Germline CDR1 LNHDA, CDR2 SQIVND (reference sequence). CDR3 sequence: CASSIGLNPRELFF. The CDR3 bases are TGTGCCAGTAGTATAGGACTCAACCCCAGGGAGCTGTTTTTT.

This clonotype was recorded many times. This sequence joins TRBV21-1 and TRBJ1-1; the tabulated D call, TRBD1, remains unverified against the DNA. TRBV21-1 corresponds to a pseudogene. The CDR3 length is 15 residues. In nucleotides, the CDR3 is TGTGCCAGCCATATATGGACAGGGGTAAGAGCTGAAGCTTTCTTT. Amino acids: CASHIWTGVRAEAFF.

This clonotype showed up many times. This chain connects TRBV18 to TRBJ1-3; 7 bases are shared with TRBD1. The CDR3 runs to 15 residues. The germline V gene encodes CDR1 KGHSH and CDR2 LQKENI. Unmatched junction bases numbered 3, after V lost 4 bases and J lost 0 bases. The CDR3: CASSLGTASGNTIYF. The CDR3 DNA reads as TGTGCCAGCTCACTTGGGACAGCCTCTGGAAACACCATATATTTT.

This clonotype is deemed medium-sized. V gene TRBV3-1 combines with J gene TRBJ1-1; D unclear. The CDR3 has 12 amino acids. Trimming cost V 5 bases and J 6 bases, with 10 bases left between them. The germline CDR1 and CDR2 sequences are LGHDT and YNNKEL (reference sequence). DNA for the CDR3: TGTGCCAGCAGCACAAGCGGACCTGAAGCTTTCTTT. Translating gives CASSTSGPEAFF.

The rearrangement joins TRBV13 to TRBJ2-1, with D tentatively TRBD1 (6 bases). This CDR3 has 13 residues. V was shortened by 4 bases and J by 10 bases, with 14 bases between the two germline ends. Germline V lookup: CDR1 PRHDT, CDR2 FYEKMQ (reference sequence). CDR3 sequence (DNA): TGTGCCAGCAGCTACAACAGGGCCCGGGAGCAGTTCTTC. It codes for CASSYNRAREQFF.

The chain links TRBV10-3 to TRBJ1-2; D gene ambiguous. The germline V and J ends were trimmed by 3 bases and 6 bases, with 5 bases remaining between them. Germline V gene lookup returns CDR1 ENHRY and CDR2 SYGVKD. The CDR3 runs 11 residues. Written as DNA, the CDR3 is TGTGCCATCAGTGAAGAGGATGGCTACACCTTC. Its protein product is CAISEEDGYTF.

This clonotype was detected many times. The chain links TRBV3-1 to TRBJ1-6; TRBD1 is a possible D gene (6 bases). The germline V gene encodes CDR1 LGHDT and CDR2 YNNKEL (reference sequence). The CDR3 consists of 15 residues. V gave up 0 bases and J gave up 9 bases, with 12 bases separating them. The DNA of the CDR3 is TGTGCCAGCAGCCAAGATATGAGGGGGGGTTCACCCCTCCACTTT. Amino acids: CASSQDMRGGSPLHF.

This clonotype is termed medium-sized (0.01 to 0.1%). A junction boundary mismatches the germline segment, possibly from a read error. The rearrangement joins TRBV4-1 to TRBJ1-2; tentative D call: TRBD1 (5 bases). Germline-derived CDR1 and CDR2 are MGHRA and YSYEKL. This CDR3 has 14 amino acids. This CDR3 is CASSQDRWNYGYTF. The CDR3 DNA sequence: TGTGCCAGCAGCCAAGACAGATGGAACTATGGCTACACCTTC.

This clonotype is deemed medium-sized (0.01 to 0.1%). CDR3 nucleotide sequence: TGTGCCAGCAGGCGCCCGGGACTAGCGCGAAACAATGAGCAGTTCTTC. Its protein is CASRRPGLARNNEQFF. The J gene is TRBJ2-1, the V gene TRBV7-2; 10 nucleotides agree with TRBD2. The CDR3 length is 16 residues. Germline CDR1 SGHTA, CDR2 FQGNSA. The ends lost 6 bases at V and 5 bases at J; junction bases unmatched: 10.

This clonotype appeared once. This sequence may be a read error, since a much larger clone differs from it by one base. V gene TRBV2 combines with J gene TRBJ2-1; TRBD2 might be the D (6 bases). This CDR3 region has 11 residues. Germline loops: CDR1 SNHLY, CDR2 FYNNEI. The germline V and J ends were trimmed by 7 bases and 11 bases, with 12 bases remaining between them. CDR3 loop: CASKTSYKQFF. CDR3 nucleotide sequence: TGTGCCAGCAAGACTAGTTATAAGCAGTTCTTC.

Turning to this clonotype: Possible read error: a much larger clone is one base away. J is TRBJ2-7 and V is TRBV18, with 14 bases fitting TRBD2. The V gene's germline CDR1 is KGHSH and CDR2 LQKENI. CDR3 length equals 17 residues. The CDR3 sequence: CASSKTSGRAGGNERYF. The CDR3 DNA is TGTGCCAGCTCCAAGACTAGCGGGAGGGCAGGAGGGAACGAGCGGTACTTC.

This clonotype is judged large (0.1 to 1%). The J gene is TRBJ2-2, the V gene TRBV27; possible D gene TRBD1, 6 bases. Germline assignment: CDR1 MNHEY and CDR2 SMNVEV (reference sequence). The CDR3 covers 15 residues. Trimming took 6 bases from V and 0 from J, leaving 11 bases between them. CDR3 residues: CASRRTVTNTGELFF. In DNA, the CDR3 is TGTGCCAGCAGAAGGACAGTAACGAACACCGGGGAGCTGTTTTTT.

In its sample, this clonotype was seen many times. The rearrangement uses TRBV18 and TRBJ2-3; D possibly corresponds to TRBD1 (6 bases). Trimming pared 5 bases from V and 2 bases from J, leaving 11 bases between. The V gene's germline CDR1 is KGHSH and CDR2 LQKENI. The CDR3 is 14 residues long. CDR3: CASSAQGYTDTQYF. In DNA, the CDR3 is TGTGCCAGCTCAGCACAGGGATACACAGATACGCAGTATTTT. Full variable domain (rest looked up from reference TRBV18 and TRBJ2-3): NAGVMQNPRHLVRRRGQEARLRCSPMKGHSHVYWYRQLPEEGLKFMVYLQKENIIDESGMPKERFSAEFPKEGPSILRIQQVVRGDSAAYFCASSAQGYTDTQYFGPGTRLTVL.

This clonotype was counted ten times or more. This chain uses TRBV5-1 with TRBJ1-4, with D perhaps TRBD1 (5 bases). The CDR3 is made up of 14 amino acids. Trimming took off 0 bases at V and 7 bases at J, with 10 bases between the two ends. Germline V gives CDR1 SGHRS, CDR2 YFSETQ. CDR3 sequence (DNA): TGCGCCAGCAGCTTGGTTCAGGGCGCTGAAAAACTGTTTTTT. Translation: CASSLVQGAEKLFF.

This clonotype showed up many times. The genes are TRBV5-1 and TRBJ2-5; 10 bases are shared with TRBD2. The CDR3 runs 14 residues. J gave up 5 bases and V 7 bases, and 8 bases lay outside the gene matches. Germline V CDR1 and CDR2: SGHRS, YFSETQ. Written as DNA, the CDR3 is TGCGCCAGCGGCACTAGCGGGATGGGGGAGACCCAGTACTTC. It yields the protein CASGTSGMGETQYF.